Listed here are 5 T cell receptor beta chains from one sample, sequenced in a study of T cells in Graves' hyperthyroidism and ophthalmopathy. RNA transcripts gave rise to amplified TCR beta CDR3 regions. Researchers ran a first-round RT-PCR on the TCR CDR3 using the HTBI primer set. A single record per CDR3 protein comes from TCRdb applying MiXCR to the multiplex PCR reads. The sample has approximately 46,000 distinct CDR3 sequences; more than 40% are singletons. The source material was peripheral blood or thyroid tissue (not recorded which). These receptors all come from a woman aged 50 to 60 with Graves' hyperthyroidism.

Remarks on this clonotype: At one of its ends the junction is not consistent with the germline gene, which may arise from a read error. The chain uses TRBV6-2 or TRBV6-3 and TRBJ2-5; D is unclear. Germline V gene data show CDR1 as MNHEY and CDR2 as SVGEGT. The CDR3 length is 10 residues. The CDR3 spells CDSSGETRYF. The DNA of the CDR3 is TGTGACAGCAGTGGAGAGACCCGGTACTTC.

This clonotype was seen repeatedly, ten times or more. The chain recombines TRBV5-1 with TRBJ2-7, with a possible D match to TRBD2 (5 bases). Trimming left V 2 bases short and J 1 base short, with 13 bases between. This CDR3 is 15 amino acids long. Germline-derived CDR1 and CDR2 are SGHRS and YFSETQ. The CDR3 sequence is CASSFSFGKSYEQYF. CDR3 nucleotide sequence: TGCGCCAGCAGCTTTAGCTTCGGGAAATCCTACGAGCAGTACTTC. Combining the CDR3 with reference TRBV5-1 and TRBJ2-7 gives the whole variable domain KAGVTQTPRYLIKTRGQQVTLSCSPISGHRSVSWYQQTPGQGLQFLFEYFSETQRNKGNFPGRFSGRQFSNSRSEMNVSTLELGDSALYLCASSFSFGKSYEQYFGPGTRLTVT.

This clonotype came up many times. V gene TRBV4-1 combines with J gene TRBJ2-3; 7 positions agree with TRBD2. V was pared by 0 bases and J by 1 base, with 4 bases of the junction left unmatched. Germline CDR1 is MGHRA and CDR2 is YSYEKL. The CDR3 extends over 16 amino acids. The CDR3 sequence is CASSQERDYGTDTQYF. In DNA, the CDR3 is TGCGCCAGCAGCCAAGAGAGGGACTATGGCACAGATACGCAGTATTTT.

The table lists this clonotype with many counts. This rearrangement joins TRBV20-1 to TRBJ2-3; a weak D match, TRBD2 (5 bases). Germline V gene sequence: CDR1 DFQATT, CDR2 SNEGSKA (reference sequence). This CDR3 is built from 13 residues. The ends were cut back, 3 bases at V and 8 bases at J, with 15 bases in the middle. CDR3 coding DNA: TGCAGTGCTAGGGATCGCCGGGGTGCTACGCAGTATTTT. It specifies CSARDRRGATQYF.

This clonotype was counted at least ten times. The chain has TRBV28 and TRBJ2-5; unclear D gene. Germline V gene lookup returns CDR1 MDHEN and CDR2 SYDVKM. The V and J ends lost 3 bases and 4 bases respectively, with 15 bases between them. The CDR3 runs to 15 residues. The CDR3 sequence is CASSLSAQGAETQYF. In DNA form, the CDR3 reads TGTGCCAGCAGTTTGTCCGCGCAAGGTGCAGAGACCCAGTACTTC. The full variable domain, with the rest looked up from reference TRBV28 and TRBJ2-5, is DVKVTQSSRYLVKRTGEKVFLECVQDMDHENMFWYRQDPGLGLRLIYFSYDVKMKEKGDIPEGYSVSREKKERFSLILESASTNQTSMYLCASSLSAQGAETQYFGPGTRLLVL.